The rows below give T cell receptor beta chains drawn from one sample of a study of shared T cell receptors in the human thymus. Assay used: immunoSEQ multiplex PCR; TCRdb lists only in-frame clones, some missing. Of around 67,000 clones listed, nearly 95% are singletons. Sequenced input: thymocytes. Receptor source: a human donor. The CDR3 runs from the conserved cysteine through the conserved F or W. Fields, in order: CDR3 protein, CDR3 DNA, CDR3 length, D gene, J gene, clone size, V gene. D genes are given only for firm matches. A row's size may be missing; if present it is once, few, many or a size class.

CASSQSPQGGGDEAFF TGCGCCAGCAGCCAATCCCCTCAGGGAGGGGGCGATGAAGCTTTCTTT 16 TRBD1 TRBJ1-1 NA TRBV4-3
CAAPGGYGYTF TGTGCCGCCCCCGGGGGGTATGGCTACACCTTC 11 NA TRBJ1-2 NA TRBV10-3
CASSECGQVQVYEQFF TGTGCCAGCAGTGAATGCGGTCAGGTGCAGGTATATGAGCAGTTCTTC 16 NA TRBJ2-1 NA TRBV2
CASSLAWNTEAFF TGTGCCAGCAGCTTAGCTTGGAACACTGAAGCTTTCTTT 13 NA TRBJ1-1 NA TRBV11-3
CASSGDDLYSNQPQHF TGTGCCAGCAGTGGAGACGACTTATATAGCAATCAGCCCCAGCATTTT 16 NA TRBJ1-5 NA TRBV6-4
CASSPRGGPMGTDTQYF TGCGCCAGCAGCCCTCGGGGGGGCCCCATGGGCACAGATACGCAGTATTTT 17 TRBD2 TRBJ2-3 NA TRBV4-1
CSVEKGLAGYYEQYF TGCAGCGTTGAGAAGGGACTAGCGGGATACTACGAGCAGTACTTC 15 TRBD2 TRBJ2-7 NA TRBV29-1
CASSPGWTRTYNEQFF TGTGCCAGCAGCCCGGGGTGGACTCGCACCTACAATGAGCAGTTCTTC 16 NA TRBJ2-1 NA TRBV11-2
CATSRTGTGVEKLFF TGTGCCACCAGCAGAACCGGGACAGGAGTCGAAAAACTGTTTTTT 15 TRBD1 TRBJ1-4 NA TRBV15
CASSGRASGANVLTF TGTGCCAGCAGTGGGAGGGCCTCTGGGGCCAACGTCCTGACTTTC 15 NA TRBJ2-6 NA TRBV2
CASSRLAGNEQFF TGTGCCAGCTCGCGACTAGCGGGGAATGAGCAGTTCTTC 13 TRBD2 TRBJ2-1 NA TRBV18
CASSPKRGGFYEQFF TGTGCCAGCAGCCCCAAGCGGGGGGGCTTCTATGAGCAGTTCTTC 15 TRBD2 TRBJ2-1 NA TRBV28
CASSIIFSQVGETQYF TGTGCCAGTAGTATAATTTTCTCCCAGGTTGGAGAGACCCAGTACTTC 16 NA TRBJ2-5 NA TRBV19
CASSFQYEQYF TGTGCCAGCAGCTTTCAGTACGAGCAGTACTTC 11 NA TRBJ2-7 NA TRBV5-5
CASLRDRGKSEAFF TGTGCCAGCCTACGGGACAGGGGAAAATCTGAAGCTTTCTTT 14 TRBD1 TRBJ1-1 NA TRBV18
CASSPYLLAGGTGNTIYF TGCGCCAGCAGCCCTTATCTATTGGCAGGGGGGACTGGAAACACCATATATTTT 18 TRBD1 TRBJ1-3 NA TRBV5-1
CASSLLGQATTYEQYF TGCGCCAGCAGCCTCCTAGGACAGGCAACGACCTACGAGCAGTACTTC 16 TRBD1 TRBJ2-7 once TRBV5-1
CASSQDYYNYSNQPQHF TGCGCCAGCAGCCAAGATTACTACAACTATAGCAATCAGCCCCAGCATTTT 17 NA TRBJ1-5 NA TRBV4-1
CASSPPGQPYNEQFF TGTGCCAGCAGCCCCCCGGGACAGCCCTACAATGAGCAGTTCTTC 15 TRBD1 TRBJ2-1 NA TRBV7-6
CASSQRTPSYNSPLHF TGTGCCAGCAGCCAGAGGACACCCTCCTATAATTCACCCCTCCACTTT 16 NA TRBJ1-6 NA TRBV16
CATSRDAVARATEAFF TGTGCCACCAGCAGAGATGCGGTAGCCCGTGCCACTGAAGCTTTCTTT 16 NA TRBJ1-1 NA TRBV15
CASNPGVPSPLHF TGTGCCAGCAACCCGGGGGTTCCATCACCCCTCCACTTT 13 NA TRBJ1-6 NA TRBV2
CASSIDTEAFF TGTGCCAGTAGTATTGACACTGAAGCTTTCTTT 11 NA TRBJ1-1 NA TRBV19
CASSQAIPIQGAVDEQFF TGCGCCAGCAGCCAAGCTATCCCCATCCAGGGGGCGGTAGATGAGCAGTTCTTC 18 TRBD1 TRBJ2-1 NA TRBV4-3
CASSVPGFHGYTF TGTGCCAGCAGCGTACCGGGGTTCCATGGCTACACCTTC 13 NA TRBJ1-2 NA TRBV9
CASTHDLIALINYGYTF TGTGCCAGCACCCACGATTTGATCGCCCTTATCAACTATGGCTACACCTTC 17 NA TRBJ1-2 NA TRBV28
CASSNRERYEQYF TGTGCCAGTAGTAACAGGGAACGCTACGAGCAGTACTTC 13 NA TRBJ2-7 NA TRBV19
CAISDTGGLTNEKLFF TGTGCCATCAGTGATACGGGCGGACTAACTAATGAAAAACTGTTTTTT 16 NA TRBJ1-4 NA TRBV10-3
CASSGDGEYGYTF TGTGCCAGCAGTGGAGACGGGGAATATGGCTACACCTTC 13 NA TRBJ1-2 NA TRBV25-1
CASSCILAEDSNTGELFF TGCGCCAGCAGCTGCATACTAGCCGAAGATTCGAACACCGGGGAGCTGTTTTTT 18 NA TRBJ2-2 NA TRBV5-1
CASSHPRTYEAFF TGCGCCAGCAGCCACCCCCGGACCTACGAAGCTTTCTTT 13 NA TRBJ1-1 few TRBV4-1
CASSLVRNTSTDTQYF TGTGCCAGCAGCTTAGTTAGAAATACTAGCACAGATACGCAGTATTTT 16 NA TRBJ2-3 NA TRBV7-9
CASSQEPLSRESYGYTF TGTGCCAGCAGCCAAGAGCCCCTATCCAGGGAGTCCTATGGCTACACCTTC 17 NA TRBJ1-2 NA TRBV4-2
CASSNLGPYLGTTGYTF TGTGCCAGCAGCAATTTAGGGCCGTACCTAGGGACAACGGGCTACACCTTC 17 NA TRBJ1-2 NA TRBV5-6
CASRPDKPPIYEQYF TGTGCCAGCAGGCCAGACAAGCCACCAATCTACGAGCAGTACTTC 15 NA TRBJ2-7 NA TRBV28
CASSYSPGAPYGYTF TGTGCCAGCAGTTACTCGCCAGGGGCCCCCTATGGCTACACCTTC 15 NA TRBJ1-2 once TRBV6-5
CASSPPWTGNYGYTF TGTGCCAGCAGCCCGCCTTGGACAGGGAACTATGGCTACACCTTC 15 TRBD1 TRBJ1-2 NA TRBV5-4
CASSGGLYTYEQYF TGCGCCAGCAGTGGGGGACTTTACACGTACGAGCAGTACTTC 14 NA TRBJ2-7 NA TRBV5-1
CASSPLHPGASYEQYF TGTGCCAGCAGCCCCCTTCATCCAGGGGCCTCCTACGAGCAGTACTTC 16 NA TRBJ2-7 NA TRBV11-2
CASSRWTGKRYEQYF TGTGCCAGCAGCCGGTGGACAGGGAAAAGGTACGAGCAGTACTTC 15 TRBD1 TRBJ2-7 NA TRBV5-6
CASSLYVSGGAYDTQYF TGTGCCAGCAGCTTATATGTTAGCGGGGGAGCATATGATACGCAGTATTTT 17 TRBD2 TRBJ2-3 NA TRBV7-3
CASSLVLGDYGYTF TGTGCCAGCAGCTTAGTCTTGGGGGACTATGGCTACACCTTC 14 NA TRBJ1-2 NA TRBV11-2
CASSVKGDGGYGSPLHF TGTGCCAGCAGCGTAAAAGGGGATGGGGGCTATGGTTCACCCCTCCACTTT 17 NA TRBJ1-6 NA TRBV9
CASSQGWTGEGGYTF TGTGCCAGCAGCCAAGGCTGGACAGGGGAGGGCGGCTACACCTTC 15 TRBD1 TRBJ1-2 NA TRBV4-2
CASSKYVLAGVNEQFF TGTGCCAGCAGCAAATATGTCCTAGCGGGGGTGAATGAGCAGTTCTTC 16 TRBD2 TRBJ2-1 NA TRBV7-2
CASSSGQGLYNSPLHF TGTGCCAGCAGTTCAGGACAGGGTTTATATAATTCACCCCTCCACTTT 16 TRBD1 TRBJ1-6 NA TRBV6-5